Sequencing of this T cell receptor (beta chain) was carried out in a study of PD-1 blockade in classical Hodgkin lymphoma. This table comes from immunoSEQ multiplex PCR, and its TCRdb copy is limited to in-frame clones, with some not included. Here the sample spans more than 35,000 clones, 76% being singletons. The germline CDR1 and CDR2 sequences are SQVTM and ANQGSEA. The CDR3 spans 15 residues. V lost 0 bases and J 5 bases, leaving 16 bases between the germline ends. In every patient, relapse followed autologous stem cell transplantation, while exposure to brentuximab vedotin differed. Points from the study as a whole: Causes of the repertoire differences remain undefined, possibly disease activity or prior therapy.

This clone appeared a single time. As yet, its antigen is unknown. This sequence originates from a human donor with classical Hodgkin lymphoma. V usage is TRBV29-1 and J usage is TRBJ1-2; D gene ambiguous. Sequenced here: peripheral blood mononuclear cells (PBMCs), sampled before the second cycle of nivolumab. The CDR3, as DNA: TGCAGCGTTGAAGAAGAAAACCTAGGGAGGTATGGCTACACCTTC. Translation: CSVEEENLGRYGYTF.